The TCR beta chain under discussion was sequenced for a study of cytomegalovirus exposure and HLA in healthy donors (TCRdb year 2017). Regarding the study in general: In an earlier analysis of approximately 640 of the donors, about 260 Gb of sequence data and 117 million unique TCR beta sequences from roughly 190 million T cells were reported. The genetic ancestry cluster associated with self-reported Caucasian donors included 65% to 90% of the roughly 400 genotyped donors. A later genetic analysis took genome-wide SNP genotypes for 398 of the 666 donors and used that subset as a discovery cohort. Approximately 310 gigabases of sequencing data and 70 million to 95 million unique TCR sequences made up an early release that covered fewer than 650 HLA-typed donors. Rather than using new phenotypic data, the later analysis identified candidate immune exposures from TCR beta sequences and from how often those sequences occurred across donors. Alongside the repertoire data, information on donor age, sex, ethnicity and CMV serostatus was compiled. Typing coverage differed by locus: A, B, C, DRB1 and DQB1 were typed in about 620-630 donors, DQA1 in 522, DPA1 in nearly 610, and DPB1 in just under 480. Every discovery cohort repertoire had been produced on one sequencing platform. To predict cytomegalovirus infection status, the study combined high-throughput TCR immunosequencing, statistical association of individual TCRs with disease status, and machine learning. To decide whether each TCR beta V gene segment behaved as functional or pseudogenic, an earlier analysis of 587 of the donors relied on high-throughput TCR beta sequencing. HLA typing included class I and class II loci at four-digit resolution. Because of strong linkage in the cohort, roughly five DR-DQ haplotypes were treated as single units for association and clustering. In a later analysis, previously published TCR beta repertoires from 666 donors were re-analyzed and high-resolution HLA genotyping was added so that TCR occurrence patterns could be studied. Among over 350 genotyped donors of the cohort, an average of roughly 240,000 unique TCR beta nucleotide sequences were sequenced per donor, roughly 20% of them non-productive. Besides the first cohort of under 700 subjects, a separate validation cohort made up of roughly 120 different subjects was used. The study used immunosequencing to profile the T cell repertoires of some 600 subjects and linked those repertoires to cytomegalovirus serostatus. The study was designed to test whether signatures of past pathogen exposure could be identified by cataloging public T cell receptors. Results and caveats for the whole study, not just this receptor: A further reported finding was that TCR beta sequences accurately predicted the HLA-A and HLA-B alleles for most subjects in the first cohort. Strong co-occurrence of HLA alleles, especially DR and DQ, made assigning TCR associations to individual alleles difficult. In vitro tests confirmed that a few of the cytomegalovirus-associated TCR beta chains recognize cytomegalovirus antigens. A cluster of highly shared sequence variants was judged likely to be a technical artifact of the sequencing pipeline. In this cohort, only TCR beta chains were sequenced, and detectable features were limited by the absence of alpha or paired-chain data. Linkage disequilibrium might explain the correlated functional status among segregating V segments, but an unknown experimental factor could not be excluded. In a later genetic analysis, a missense DCLRE1C variant was associated with V-gene and J-gene trimming of TCR beta chains, and the association was replicated in an independent cohort. For the cohort, immune exposure information was limited to CMV serostatus. The study gave a list of 150 to 200 TCR beta chains associated with cytomegalovirus. Several of the top co-occurrence clusters appeared to be linked to parvovirus B19, influenza, CMV and Epstein-Barr virus, according to a later analysis. Because the 87-base-pair reads could not distinguish some IMGT-functional V segments, including TRBV6-2 and TRBV6-3, those segments were excluded. About 15 rarely observed V segments, including chromosome 9 orphons, were excluded from the earlier analysis of approximately 600 of the donors because counts were too low. A later analysis found that HLA-associated TCR beta chains were more clonally expanded and had lower generation probabilities than equally common non-associated chains. Most CMV-associated TCR beta chains appeared to be HLA-restricted in a later analysis, and the HLA associations seemed to be driven largely by CMV exposure. The presence/absence analyses assumed that sequencing depth was roughly uniform across donors, and that assumption may not be true. A later genetic analysis reported fewer N-insertions in productive TCRs among donors in an Asian-associated ancestry cluster than the roughly 650-donor mean. In an earlier analysis of more than 500 of the donors, most TCR beta V segments appeared in productive rearrangements about 87% or about 30% of the time, broadly matching IMGT annotations. It was suggested by the authors that the approach could potentially be generalized to other disease states and immunological phenotypes. While some public TCRs were present in many individuals, most TCR sequences turned up only very rarely across donors. Specific HLA alleles were associated with more than 15,000 TCR beta sequences at a false discovery rate of 0.05 in a later analysis. Because HLA typing was unavailable for some donors at each locus, only the typed subset was used in association tests. In a later analysis, TCR association rates were found to vary across HLA loci, with the most associated TCRs seen for DRB1 alleles and the fewest for HLA-C alleles. The classifier was reported to diagnose cytomegalovirus status with high specificity and sensitivity in both the original and validation cohorts.

About this clone: Its antigen target is currently unknown. No much larger clone exists at a distance of one base, and base qualities are not known.

To prepare the library, the immunoSEQ multiplex PCR assay was applied. For the multiplex PCR, a mixture combining 60 forward primers for TCR Vbeta segments and 13 reverse primers for TCR Jbeta segments was used. The CDR3 region of rearranged TCR beta genes was amplified from genomic DNA with a multiplex PCR assay. Amplified TCR beta libraries were sequenced as 87-base-pair reads on the Illumina HiSeq System. Turning to the authors' computational methods: In a later analysis, tens of millions of unique TCR beta chains were counted across the 690 or so repertoires, and roughly 11 million of these chains were shared by at least two donors. To remove PCR and sequencing errors, raw reads were error-corrected and collapsed into unique sequences using a nearest-neighbor algorithm that merged closely related sequences. To assign V, D and J gene segments, CDR3 sequences were aligned to IMGT reference sequences. Each retained sequence needed at least a six-nucleotide match to both a V gene segment and a J gene segment. A rearrangement counted as productive if the CDR3 had no stop codons and remained in frame with V and J, and every other rearrangement counted as non-productive. Following IMGT convention, CDR3 was defined as the stretch from the second conserved V-encoded cysteine to the conserved J-encoded phenylalanine. The earlier analysis of about 610 of the donors excluded sequences that lacked an unambiguous match to a single V gene segment. In an earlier analysis of approximately 590 of the donors, V segments were called functional above 56.7% productive rearrangements and were called segregating when the between-donor standard deviation exceeded 5%. A statistical classification framework was built to diagnose cytomegalovirus status from the catalog of TCR beta chain sequences. A later analysis assigned V and J genes by comparing TCR nucleotide sequences with IMGT/GENE-DB human TR gene sequences. A later analysis assigned CDR3 sequences and most-parsimonious VDJ recombination scenarios with the TCRdist pipeline. A later analysis defined each TCR beta chain by its CDR3 amino acid sequence plus V-gene family, and excluded reads lacking a unique V-gene family. As a way to deal with suspected cross-contamination and a sequencing artifact, a later analysis dropped hundreds of nucleotide sequences that were highly shared and had low generation probability. A later analysis calculated a clonal expansion index for each public chain from normalized within-repertoire ranks of inferred template counts. In a later analysis, generation probabilities were computed using a VDJ recombination model fitted to out-of-frame rearrangements, and the results were checked against IGoR. A later analysis scored TCR-TCR, TCR-HLA and TCR-CMV co-occurrence with hypergeometric tests, applying a repertoire-size bias correction to TCR pairs. In a later analysis, false discovery rates were estimated by permuting HLA or CMV assignments 20 times. In a later analysis, co-occurring TCRs were grouped with DBSCAN, and TCRdist sequence similarity was added when clustering was performed within HLA-allele-positive subsets. Repertoires with fewer than 30,000 or more than 120,000 public chains, plus five repertoires with anomalous nucleotide sharing, were excluded from co-occurrence clustering. The source is immuneACCESS, and TCRdb retained only in-frame sequences with V and J called. Part of the clones is not carried over; for the studies checked, unresolved V genes explain less than half of this, and the remainder is unexplained. That table furnishes V, J and clone size, whereas the DNA furnished D and trimming. This sample has roughly 180,000 clones in its table, and 75% to 90% of those were observed once. The ten largest clonotypes hold around 4.4% of the sample.

In total, 630 or so healthy bone marrow donors made up the cohort. Cohort members were all nominally healthy when sampled, although unrecorded immune exposures were likely present. The donor was CMV seropositive and was included in the group of 289 seropositive cohort members. Every donor gave a peripheral blood sample, and the peripheral blood mononuclear cells from that sample were used for TCR beta sequencing. The Qiagen DNeasy Blood Extraction Kit was used to extract genomic DNA from the blood cell samples. CDR1 SGHDT and CDR2 YYEEEE are derived from the germline V gene. V lost 5 bases and J lost 7 bases, and the count of bases not matched to a germline gene is 8. The CDR3, from cysteine to phenylalanine, totals 14 residues. Only CDR3 DNA is held: 42 bases, read in frame from base 1.

In this chain, TRBV5-6 is recombined with TRBJ1-5; TRBD1 matches 8 bases in the middle. Sequenced input: PBMCs. This TCR was recovered from a woman aged 45 to 65 in good health and CMV-seropositive. CDR3 region: CASSTHRGKQPQHF. At the DNA level, the sequence is TGTGCCAGCAGTACTCACAGGGGGAAACAGCCCCAGCATTTT.